A single sample gave rise to the 10 T cell receptor beta chains below, sequenced in a study of prognosis after radiotherapy for stage I lung cancer. Genomic DNA served as the source from which two-round multiplex PCR generated TCR beta CDR3 amplicons. Amplification in first-round PCR relied on primers specific to each TRBV and TRBJ gene. TCRdb reanalysed the multiplex PCR reads using MiXCR and keeps one entry per CDR3 protein. The sample records fewer than 25,000 distinct CDR3 sequences, 35% to 45% being singletons. The material sequenced was PBMCs, taken before or after stereotactic body radiation therapy (not recorded which). The source is a donor of 50 years or more with non-small cell lung cancer.

Details on this clonotype: A read error is possible here, since a much larger clone lies one base away. The J gene is TRBJ1-5, the V gene TRBV3-1, with D tentatively TRBD1 (5 bases). V shed 7 bases and J shed 0 bases, with 13 bases lying between them. The germline gives CDR1 LGHDT, CDR2 YNNKEL (reference sequence). The CDR3 extends over 15 amino acids. The CDR3 DNA is TGTGCCAGCATCCCAGTTGGGGGTAGCAATCAGCCCCAGCATTTT. It translates to CASIPVGGSNQPQHF.

Worth noting for this clonotype: The junction departs from the called germline gene at one end, perhaps through a read error. The rearrangement joins TRBV6-2 or TRBV6-3 to TRBJ2-6; TRBD2 is a possible D gene (6 bases). The CDR3 consists of 18 residues. The germline CDR1 and CDR2 sequences are MNHEY and SVGEGT. CDR3 sequence: CASSDGGEGISWANVLTF. The CDR3 region has the DNA TGTGCCAGCAGTGACGGGGGAGAGGGTATCTCTTGGGCCAACGTCCTGACTTTC.

This clonotype was observed a handful of times. This may come from a read error, since a much larger clone is one base off. This chain uses TRBV6-1 with TRBJ2-5; D is unresolved. The CDR3 spans 17 residues. Germline V gene data show CDR1 as MNHNS and CDR2 as SASEGT. CDR3 loop: CVSNPQIPELVQETQYF. In DNA, the CDR3 is TGTGTCAGCAATCCCCAAATACCTGAATTGGTGCAAGAGACCCAGTACTTC.

This clonotype came up many times. V gene TRBV19 combines with J gene TRBJ2-2; TRBD2 agrees at 11 bases. Germline V gene data show CDR1 as LNHDA and CDR2 as SQIVND (reference sequence). With 5 bases clipped from V and 2 bases from J, the junction kept 7 bases outside the gene matches. The CDR3 is made up of 17 amino acids. The CDR3 coding sequence is TGTGCCAGTAGTCAAGCGACTAGCGGGGTTAACACCGGGGAGCTGTTTTTT. This gives the protein CASSQATSGVNTGELFF.

This clonotype was seen repeatedly, ten times or more. The chain couples TRBV7-2 to TRBJ2-1; D unclear. The V gene lost 0 bases and the J gene lost 8 bases, with 17 bases spanning the gap. CDR1 is SGHTA, CDR2 FQGNSA, per germline. This CDR3 is 16 amino acids long. The CDR3 bases are TGTGCCAGCAGCTTAGCTCGGGTAGCCCTACACGATGAGCAGTTCTTC. Translated: CASSLARVALHDEQFF.

The rearrangement uses TRBV12-3 or TRBV12-4 and TRBJ1-2; D may be TRBD1 (5 bases). The V end was cut by 2 bases, the J end by 3 bases, with 13 bases between. The CDR3 runs to 15 residues. This CDR3 reads CASSLQGWEYYGYTF. The CDR3 region has the DNA TGTGCCAGCAGTTTACAGGGTTGGGAGTACTATGGCTACACCTTC.

The chain links TRBV11-3 to TRBJ2-7, with D possibly being TRBD2 (5 bases). The germline V and J ends were trimmed by 9 bases and 2 bases, with 17 bases remaining between them. The CDR3 is 14 residues long. The germline V gene has CDR1 SGHNT and CDR2 YENEEA. The CDR3 sequence is CASIQGSRPYEQYF. CDR3 DNA sequence: TGTGCCAGTATTCAAGGGAGTAGGCCCTACGAGCAGTACTTC.

As regards this clonotype: A single base separates this from a much larger clone, so it may be a read error. V and J are TRBV29-1 and TRBJ2-7; 10 nucleotides align to TRBD1. Germline V lookup: CDR1 SQVTM, CDR2 ANQGSEA. This CDR3 region has 14 residues. For the CDR3, the DNA is TGCAGCGTTGAGGGGGGACAGGGGACTTACGAGAAGTACTTC. This sequence encodes CSVEGGQGTYEKYF.

The rearrangement links TRBV7-9 to TRBJ2-2; 10 bases match TRBD1. This CDR3 spans 17 amino acids. The germline CDR1 and CDR2 sequences are SEHNR and FQNEAQ (reference sequence). Germline trimming cut 2 bases from V and 4 bases from J; bases unmatched to any gene: 7. The CDR3 is CASSLSGQGEGTGELFF. CDR3 in DNA: TGTGCCAGCAGCTTAAGTGGACAGGGGGAAGGCACCGGGGAGCTGTTTTTT. Together with reference TRBV7-9 and TRBJ2-2, the CDR3 gives the full variable domain: DTGVSQNPRHKITKRGQNVTFRCDPISEHNRLYWYRQTLGQGPEFLTYFQNEAQLEKSRLLSDRFSAERPKGSFSTLEIQRTEQGDSAMYLCASSLSGQGEGTGELFFGEGSRLTVL.

Turning to this clonotype: This is likely an artifact of a read error, given a far larger clone one base away. The J gene is TRBJ2-1, the V gene TRBV6-4; tentative D call: TRBD2 (7 bases). Germline-derived CDR1 and CDR2 are MRHNA and SNTAGT. The CDR3 runs 17 residues. In DNA form, the CDR3 reads TGTGCCAGCCATAAAGGGGGGGGGGGAGAAGTCGACAATAAGCAGTTCTTC. As protein: CASHKGGGGEVDNKQFF.